Listed here are 26 T cell receptor beta chains from one sample, sequenced in a study of T cell changes during pregnancy in multiple sclerosis (dated by TCRdb to between 2019 and 2020). The library relied on the immunoSEQ multiplex PCR assay. Sourced from immuneACCESS, this table was stored by TCRdb with only in-frame sequences that have V and J called. A share of the clones is absent; for the studies checked, an unresolved V gene accounts for under half, and the remainder has no known explanation. The sample data list about 58,000 clones, and about 89% of these were observed just once. About 0.5% of the sample rests with the top ten. The sequencing used CD4+ T cells from peripheral blood mononuclear cells, collected after pregnancy. These receptors were collected from a female donor in good health, enrolled as a control in a pregnancy study.

This clone was observed a handful of times. The chain joins TRBV23-1 to TRBJ1-5; D might be TRBD1 (5 bases). TRBV23-1 is filed as an ORF, its function uncertain. The V end was cut by 1 base, the J end by 9 bases, with 25 bases between. CDR3 length: 18 amino acids. The CDR3 nucleotides read TGCGCCAGCAGTCAATATCTCCCCCGTTTTATCAGGGTTCGGCCCCAGCATTTT. Translated, it gives CASSQYLPRFIRVRPQHF.

The chain employs TRBV6-4 and TRBJ1-5, with D perhaps matching TRBD1 (5 bases). Trimming shortened V by 3 bases and J by 7 bases, and 19 bases separated the two germline ends. CDR1 is MRHNA and CDR2 is SNTAGT in the germline V gene. The CDR3 has 16 amino acids. CDR3 protein: CASSESPAGTGQPQHF. CDR3 DNA sequence: TGTGCCAGCAGTGAATCTCCGGCAGGGACTGGCCAGCCCCAGCATTTT.

In its sample, this clone was seen a few times. The chain carries TRBV4-3 and TRBJ2-7; D is possibly TRBD2 (5 bases). V lost 1 base to trimming and J lost 0 bases, with 10 bases between them. Per the germline V gene, CDR1 is LGHNA and CDR2 is YSLEER. The CDR3 covers 15 residues. The CDR3 here is CASSQGTQDSYEQYF. The CDR3 nucleotides read TGCGCCAGCAGCCAAGGGACTCAGGACTCCTACGAGCAGTACTTC.

The chain uses TRBV5-4 and TRBJ2-3; D possibly corresponds to TRBD2 (7 bases). The length of the CDR3 is 17 residues. Germline lookup yields CDR1 SGHNT and CDR2 YYREEE (reference sequence). V shed 1 base and J shed 1 base, with 16 bases lying between them. The CDR3 reads CASSLMGAGVGTDTQYF. As DNA, the CDR3 is TGTGCCAGCAGCTTGATGGGGGCGGGGGTTGGCACAGATACGCAGTATTTT.

The chain links TRBV19 to TRBJ1-1, with 8 nucleotides matching TRBD1. CDR3 length equals 14 residues. Germline CDR1 LNHDA, CDR2 SQIVND (reference sequence). The V and J ends lost 3 bases and 2 bases, in that order; junction bases with no gene match: 2. This CDR3 is CASSIQGANTEAFF. DNA for the CDR3: TGTGCCAGTAGTATTCAGGGGGCCAACACTGAAGCTTTCTTT.

The V and J genes are TRBV5-4 and TRBJ2-3; 7 bases match TRBD2. This CDR3 spans 17 amino acids. Germline V gene lookup returns CDR1 SGHNT and CDR2 YYREEE (reference sequence). The ends lost 4 bases at V and 0 bases at J; junction bases unmatched: 11. CDR3 coding DNA: TGTGCCAGCAGCCTCCACCCAGCGGGGAGTAGCACAGATACGCAGTATTTT. Protein product: CASSLHPAGSSTDTQYF.

The rearrangement uses TRBV10-3 and TRBJ2-7; D unresolved. This CDR3 is 14 amino acids long. The ends were cut back, 0 bases at V and 2 bases at J, with 8 bases in the middle. CDR1 ENHRY and CDR2 SYGVKD come from the germline V gene. The CDR3 is CAISESAGTYEQYF. CDR3 nucleotides: TGTGCCATCAGTGAGTCTGCAGGTACCTACGAGCAGTACTTC.

The V and J genes are TRBV7-2 and TRBJ1-1, with TRBD1 matching 7 bases. The CDR3 spans 16 residues. J was trimmed by 7 bases and V by 0 bases; bases with no gene match: 11. CDR1 SGHTA and CDR2 FQGNSA come from the germline V gene. In DNA, the CDR3 is TGTGCCAGCAGCTTAGCGAGAGGAAAGGGGGCGAATGAAGCTTTCTTT. It is translated as CASSLARGKGANEAFF.

V gene TRBV6-5 combines with J gene TRBJ1-1, with TRBD1 as a possible D gene (6 bases). Germline CDR1 reads MNHEY; CDR2 reads SVGAGI. This CDR3 region has 14 residues. V was pared by 5 bases and J by 3 bases, with 13 bases between. The CDR3 reads CASSRQVWDTEAFF. CDR3 in DNA: TGTGCCAGCAGTAGACAGGTTTGGGACACTGAAGCTTTCTTT.

The CDR3 nucleotides read TGTGCCAGTAGTATCGGGGGTTGGACAGGGGGCGGTCAGCCCCAGCATTTT. This encodes CASSIGGWTGGGQPQHF. This chain connects TRBV19 to TRBJ1-5; 11 bases map to TRBD1. The V segment lost 3 bases and the J segment 6 bases; nucleotides outside the gene matches: 10. The CDR3 spans 17 residues. The germline gives CDR1 LNHDA, CDR2 SQIVND (reference sequence).

V gene TRBV29-1 combines with J gene TRBJ2-2; D gene ambiguous. V lost 7 bases, J lost 0 bases, and 12 bases lay in between. The CDR3 is made up of 14 amino acids. Germline V lookup: CDR1 SQVTM, CDR2 ANQGSEA. The CDR3 region has the DNA TGCAGCGCTGCGACAAACACGAACACCGGGGAGCTGTTTTTT. Translating gives CSAATNTNTGELFF.

The CDR3 reads CATSRDFSGLAGNTGELFF. The CDR3 DNA reads TGTGCCACCAGCAGAGATTTTTCCGGACTAGCTGGGAACACCGGGGAGCTGTTTTTT. The J gene is TRBJ2-2, the V gene TRBV15; 8 bases line up with TRBD2. CDR3 length: 19 residues. J gave up 1 base and V 0 bases, and 10 bases lay outside the gene matches. From germline, CDR1 is LNHNV and CDR2 YYDKDF (reference sequence).

This clone was recorded only once. This rearrangement joins TRBV4-3 to TRBJ1-3; 10 positions match TRBD1. The V segment lost 5 bases and the J segment 4 bases; nucleotides outside the gene matches: 14. Germline values: CDR1 LGHNA, CDR2 YSLEER. The CDR3 loop spans 18 amino acids. The CDR3 DNA reads TGCGCCAGCAGCGCTCGGGGACAGGGGTCGGGAACAGGAAACACCATATATTTT. It yields the protein CASSARGQGSGTGNTIYF.

This clone was recorded once. This chain connects TRBV21-1 to TRBJ2-6; TRBD1, the table's D call, was not compared with the DNA. TRBV21-1 is a known pseudogene. The CDR3 spans 15 residues. The CDR3 coding sequence is TGTGCCAGCTGCGACATCCGACGTGGGGCCAACGTCCTGACTTTC. This sequence encodes CASCDIRRGANVLTF.

This chain links TRBV10-3 with TRBJ2-5, with 10 bases lining up with TRBD2. Germline V lookup: CDR1 ENHRY, CDR2 SYGVKD. The CDR3 totals 15 residues. V lost 6 bases to trimming and J lost 1 base; unmatched junction nucleotides: 5. For the CDR3, the DNA is TGTGCCATCAGAAGCGGGGGGGGGTTCCAAGAGACCCAGTACTTC. Residues: CAIRSGGGFQETQYF.

The J gene is TRBJ2-1, the V gene TRBV5-1, with D perhaps TRBD2 (6 bases). This CDR3 contains 18 residues. Trimming shortened V by 4 bases and J by 0 bases, and 20 bases separated the two germline ends. The germline V gene encodes CDR1 SGHRS and CDR2 YFSETQ. CDR3 loop: CASSPGLSTFYSYNEQFF. The CDR3 bases are TGCGCCAGCAGCCCGGGACTTTCTACATTTTACTCCTACAATGAGCAGTTCTTC.

CDR3 sequence reads: CASSRGLDLTDEQYF. CDR3 bases: TGTGCCAGCAGCCGAGGCCTAGATCTAACCGACGAGCAGTACTTC. V usage is TRBV5-4 and J usage is TRBJ2-5; D is undetermined. The J call could be wrong; TRBJ2-7 is a better fit for the DNA end. This CDR3 is built from 15 residues. Per the germline V gene, CDR1 is SGHNT and CDR2 is YYREEE (reference sequence).

This chain connects TRBV6-6 to TRBJ1-1; weak D call: TRBD1 (5 bases). This CDR3 has 15 residues. The V end was cut by 7 bases, the J end by 3 bases, with 18 bases between. Germline-derived CDR1 and CDR2 are MNHNY and SVGAGI (reference sequence). Here the CDR3 DNA reads TGTGCCAGCACCTACGCTGGGGGGGGTCACACTGAAGCTTTCTTT. It is translated as CASTYAGGGHTEAFF.

The chain links TRBV30 to TRBJ2-3, with 9 bases identical to TRBD1. J gave up 10 bases and V 3 bases, and 11 bases lay outside the gene matches. CDR3 length: 14 amino acids. In germline, CDR1 is GTSNPN, CDR2 SVGIG (reference sequence). Here the CDR3 DNA reads TGTGCCTGGAGCACGGGGACAGGGCATTTTTCGCAGTATTTT. Translation gives CAWSTGTGHFSQYF.

V and J are TRBV7-3 and TRBJ2-2, with TRBD1 matching over 12 bases. This CDR3 comprises 20 residues. CDR1 and CDR2 from the germline V gene are SGHTA and FQGTGA. V lost 5 bases, J lost 4 bases, and 17 bases stayed unmatched. The CDR3 sequence: CASSPRIRDRGLYGTGELFF. The CDR3 DNA sequence: TGTGCCAGCAGCCCCCGTATCCGGGACAGGGGGCTGTACGGCACCGGGGAGCTGTTTTTT.

This chain uses TRBV10-3 with TRBJ2-4, with D perhaps TRBD1 (6 bases). CDR1 ENHRY and CDR2 SYGVKD come from the germline V gene. The CDR3 is 15 amino acids. Between the trimmed V and J ends, which lost 2 bases and 3 bases, there was a span of 11 bases. In DNA form, the CDR3 reads TGTGCCATCAGTGAGCAGGGGACGGGCAAAAACATTCAGTACTTC. Translating gives CAISEQGTGKNIQYF.

This clone occurred a few times. V usage is TRBV6-1 and J usage is TRBJ1-5; no firm D call. Trimming cost V 8 bases and J 4 bases, with 18 bases left between them. There are 15 residues in the CDR3. Germline V gene sequence: CDR1 MNHNS, CDR2 SASEGT. The CDR3 coding sequence is TGTGCCAGCTCCCGGGTCCTGCCGAAAAATCAGCCCCAGCATTTT. Residues: CASSRVLPKNQPQHF.

This clone was observed a handful of times. V and J are TRBV30 and TRBJ1-1; D ambiguous. From germline, CDR1 is GTSNPN and CDR2 SVGIG (reference sequence). This CDR3 is built from 11 residues. The CDR3 sequence: CAGGRNTEAFF. CDR3 coding DNA: TGTGCTGGAGGGCGGAACACTGAAGCTTTCTTT.

CDR3 nucleotides: TGCGCCAGCAGCTTGTCAAGCAGGGCCGCCACTGAAGCTTTCTTT. It is translated as CASSLSSRAATEAFF. The chain employs TRBV5-1 and TRBJ1-1, with a weak D call TRBD1 (5 bases). The V and J ends lost 1 base and 4 bases respectively, with 14 bases between them. CDR1 is SGHRS, CDR2 YFSETQ, per germline. The CDR3 has 15 residues.

The rearrangement links TRBV2 to TRBJ2-3; 9 positions match TRBD2. The CDR3 contains 15 residues. J gave up 6 bases and V 2 bases, and 6 bases lay outside the gene matches. Germline CDR1 and CDR2: SNHLY and FYNNEI. The DNA of the CDR3 is TGTGCCAGCAGTGAACGCCTAGCGGGATCTGATACGCAGTATTTT. It is translated as CASSERLAGSDTQYF.

The CDR3 spells CASSSGLGMETQYF. The DNA for the CDR3 is TGTGCCAGCAGCTCGGGACTGGGAATGGAGACCCAGTACTTC. The V and J genes are TRBV11-3 and TRBJ2-5; tentative D call: TRBD2 (6 bases). V lost 4 bases, J lost 5 bases, and 14 bases lay in between. Germline CDR1 SGHNT, CDR2 YENEEA. The CDR3 runs 14 residues.